A selection of T cell receptor beta chains follows, all from one sample in a study of T-cell reconstitution after alpha-beta-depleted transplantation in children. TCRdb called the PCR reads again in MiXCR, with one record for every CDR3 protein. Of some 400,000 distinct CDR3 sequences in the sample, roughly 20% were seen once. The sequences come from PBMCs from the stem cell graft donor, collected from the stem cell graft. Every receptor here comes from a human donor who donated a stem cell graft to a child with acute myeloid leukemia. Both conserved end residues are trimmed from each CDR3. The D gene is left open where the match is weak.

V gene | D gene | CDR3 protein
TRBV7-2 | NA | ASSLGSWVEQY
TRBV2 | NA | ASSTPLQAWYEQY
TRBV7-2 | NA | ASSFQESREQY
TRBV2 | NA | ASRDLADTQY
TRBV12-3/TRBV12-4 | TRBD1 | ASSPGQGAYSNQPQH
TRBV5-1 | NA | ASSSLDSTEQY
TRBV15 | TRBD1 | AIGDSLLYEQY
TRBV5-5 | TRBD1 | ASSLTGSSSYEQY
TRBV5-1 | NA | ARHRDSTPSYNEQF
TRBV24-1 | TRBD2 | ATSDRGSSGRGNEQF
TRBV7-2 | NA | ASSLAAIREPGTDTQY
TRBV5-1 | NA | ASSLVGTVGGELF
TRBV5-1 | NA | ASKSPGSYNEQF
TRBV14 | NA | ASSQEMSSPLH
TRBV7-2 | TRBD1 | ASSLGPGGAETQY
TRBV20-1 | TRBD1 | SASRQGIGTEAF